This TCR beta chain comes out of a study of cytomegalovirus exposure and HLA in healthy donors. Study-wide points: Reports indicated that the classifier achieved high specificity and sensitivity in diagnosing cytomegalovirus status. It was 164 TCR beta chains that were listed as cytomegalovirus-associated.

Looked up from germline, CDR1 is MGHDK and CDR2 is SYGVNS. The CDR3 contains 15 residues. V was pared by 6 bases and J by 1 base, with 3 bases of the junction left unmatched. Clones were read by immunoSEQ multiplex PCR, and TCRdb kept only the in-frame ones, dropping some. The table has under 250,000 clones, over 65% seen once. Only one count was recorded for this clone. Its antigen is not known. The donors belonged to the approximately 110-subject validation cohort, separate from the roughly 720-subject first cohort. This clonotype was sampled from a woman between 18 and 30 years old in good health and CMV-seronegative. Input material: PBMCs. The V gene is TRBV25-1, the J gene TRBJ2-2, with 9 bases aligning to TRBD1. This CDR3 is CASRDRGLNTGELFF. CDR3 in DNA: TGTGCCAGCAGGGACAGGGGTTTGAACACCGGGGAGCTGTTTTTT. The complete variable domain, with remaining parts taken from reference TRBV25-1 and TRBJ2-2, reads EADIYQTPRYLVIGTGKKITLECSQTMGHDKMYWYQQDPGMELHLIHYSYGVNSTEKGDLSSESTVSRIRTEHFPLTLESARPSHTSQYLCASRDRGLNTGELFFGEGSRLTVL.